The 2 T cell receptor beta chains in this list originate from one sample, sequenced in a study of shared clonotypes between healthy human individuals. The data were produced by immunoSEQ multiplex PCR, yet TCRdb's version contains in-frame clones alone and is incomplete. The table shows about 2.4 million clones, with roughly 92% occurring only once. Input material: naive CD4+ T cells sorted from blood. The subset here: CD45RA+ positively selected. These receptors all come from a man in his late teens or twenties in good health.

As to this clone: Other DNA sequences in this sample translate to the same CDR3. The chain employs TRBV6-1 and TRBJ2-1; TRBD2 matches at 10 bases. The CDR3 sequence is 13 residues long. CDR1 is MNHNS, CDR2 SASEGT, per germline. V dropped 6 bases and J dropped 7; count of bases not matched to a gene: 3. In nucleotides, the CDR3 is TGTGCCAGCAGGCTAGCGGGAGCTAATGAGCAGTTCTTC. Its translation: CASRLAGANEQFF.

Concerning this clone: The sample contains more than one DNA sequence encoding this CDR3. CDR3 DNA: TGTGCCAGCTCACCGCGGACAGGGGGGCAAGAGACCCAGTACTTC. It encodes CASSPRTGGQETQYF. V usage is TRBV18 and J usage is TRBJ2-5; TRBD1 matches 10 bases. The V and J ends lost 3 bases and 2 bases, in that order; junction bases with no gene match: 3. From germline, CDR1 is KGHSH and CDR2 LQKENI. The CDR3 sequence is 15 residues long.